Shown below are 24 T cell receptor beta chains from a single sample sequenced in a study of CD8 T cells in Susac syndrome. Random-hexamer reverse transcription was applied to roughly 0.45 to 1 ug RNA. Each CDR3 protein is one row after TCRdb ran MiXCR on the immunoSEQ multiplex PCR reads. The table shows approximately 190,000 distinct CDR3 sequences, with just under 95% occurring only once. The sequenced sample consisted of CD8+ T cells from PBMCs. These receptors all stem from a human donor with Susac syndrome.

This chain links TRBV9 with TRBJ2-2; D is unclear. Trimming removed 2 bases at V and 0 bases at J, with 5 bases between. Germline V gives CDR1 SGDLS, CDR2 YYNGEE. The CDR3 has 14 residues. CDR3 DNA: TGTGCCAGCAGCGTCTCCTCGAACACCGGGGAGCTGTTTTTT. This translates into CASSVSSNTGELFF.

This clonotype was observed a single time. The chain combines TRBV19 with TRBJ2-3, with D unresolved. Trimming shortened V by 5 bases and J by 2 bases, and 17 bases separated the two germline ends. Per the germline V gene, CDR1 is LNHDA and CDR2 is SQIVND (reference sequence). The CDR3 length is 16 residues. The CDR3 coding sequence is TGTGCCAGTAGTTCCGGTGTTGACACTTCCACAGATACGCAGTATTTT. Amino acid sequence: CASSSGVDTSTDTQYF.

V and J are TRBV27 and TRBJ2-7; 8 bases are shared with TRBD1. This CDR3 is 15 amino acids long. The V and J ends lost 0 bases and 2 bases, in that order; junction bases with no gene match: 3. Germline assignment: CDR1 MNHEY and CDR2 SMNVEV (reference sequence). As DNA, the CDR3 is TGTGCCAGCAGTTTATCGACAGGGGCCACCTACGAGCAGTACTTC. Residues: CASSLSTGATYEQYF.

J is TRBJ2-3 and V is TRBV28; D is perhaps TRBD1 (5 bases). V gave up 5 bases and J gave up 2 bases, with 11 bases separating them. CDR3 size: 14 residues. Per germline, CDR1 MDHEN and CDR2 SYDVKM. The CDR3 loop reads CASSIPTVTDTQYF. The DNA for the CDR3 is TGTGCCAGCAGTATCCCGACAGTCACAGATACGCAGTATTTT.

This chain uses TRBV30 with TRBJ2-5; D is tentatively TRBD1 or TRBD2 (5 bases each). Germline CDR1 and CDR2: GTSNPN and SVGIG (reference sequence). This CDR3 comprises 13 residues. Trimming removed 2 bases from V and 5 bases from J, with 12 bases in between. CDR3 amino acids: CAWSSGAEETQYF. The CDR3 coding sequence is TGTGCCTGGAGTTCCGGGGCCGAGGAGACCCAGTACTTC.

V usage is TRBV6-1 and J usage is TRBJ1-1; 7 bases line up with TRBD1. Trimming removed 5 bases from V and 1 base from J; junction bases left unmatched: 13. The CDR3 length is 17 residues. The germline CDR1 and CDR2 sequences are MNHNS and SASEGT. CDR3 DNA sequence: TGTGCCAGCAGTATTACAGGGGTCGGGTACTCGAACACTGAAGCTTTCTTT. This translates into CASSITGVGYSNTEAFF.

The genes are TRBV2 and TRBJ2-7; D is possibly TRBD1 (6 bases). The CDR3 totals 15 residues. V lost 2 bases and J 4 bases, leaving 15 bases between the germline ends. Germline V gene lookup returns CDR1 SNHLY and CDR2 FYNNEI. The CDR3 coding sequence is TGTGCCAGCAGTGAACTGCCGGACAGCCTATACGAGCAGTACTTC. It translates to CASSELPDSLYEQYF.

This rearrangement joins TRBV29-1 to TRBJ2-7, with unresolved D. V lost 1 base, J lost 4 bases, and 8 bases lay in between. Germline V gene sequence: CDR1 SQVTM, CDR2 ANQGSEA. The CDR3 has 12 amino acids. Written as DNA, the CDR3 is TGCAGCGTTGAAGGAGGACCGTACGAGCAGTACTTC. As protein: CSVEGGPYEQYF.

CDR3 amino acids: CASRQRTNEKLFF. The CDR3 DNA reads as TGTGCCAGCAGACAGAGAACTAATGAAAAACTGTTTTTT. The chain joins TRBV6-5 to TRBJ1-4; D is unresolved. The length of the CDR3 is 13 residues. V was cut by 6 bases and J by 1 base, with 6 bases left in between. CDR1 and CDR2 (germline): MNHEY, SVGAGI.

This rearrangement joins TRBV5-8 to TRBJ1-5; maybe TRBD1 (6 bases). The germline V gene has CDR1 SGHTS and CDR2 YDEGEE. This CDR3 is 15 amino acids long. Trimming removed 6 bases from V and 4 bases from J, with 17 bases in between. For the CDR3, the DNA is TGTGCCAGCACCCTGCGGGCAGGGGATAATCAGCCCCAGCATTTT. This encodes CASTLRAGDNQPQHF.

V is TRBV4-1 and J is TRBJ2-7; tentatively, D is TRBD1 (6 bases). Trimming left V 0 bases short and J 7 bases short, with 16 bases between. In germline, CDR1 is MGHRA, CDR2 YSYEKL. The CDR3 runs 15 residues. CDR3 coding DNA: TGCGCCAGCAGCCAAGATGTCGGAACAGGGCGGGAGCAGTACTTC. Translation: CASSQDVGTGREQYF.

V and J are TRBV6-5 and TRBJ2-7; D not certain. The CDR3 length is 14 residues. Germline V gene data show CDR1 as MNHEY and CDR2 as SVGAGI. Trimming left V 0 bases short and J 3 bases short, with 9 bases between. In nucleotides, the CDR3 is TGTGCCAGCAGTTACTCCTATGGTCTCTACGAGCAGTACTTC. Encoded protein: CASSYSYGLYEQYF.

The chain carries TRBV4-1 and TRBJ2-3, with D possibly matching TRBD2 (7 bases). In germline, CDR1 is MGHRA, CDR2 YSYEKL. This CDR3 has 17 residues. V was pared by 3 bases and J by 1 base, with 17 bases between. The CDR3 sequence is CASSHQKGGAGTDTQYF. The DNA of the CDR3 is TGCGCCAGCAGCCACCAAAAGGGGGGGGCCGGCACAGATACGCAGTATTTT.

The chain has TRBV6-2 or TRBV6-3 and TRBJ2-1; 7 bases align to TRBD1. The V segment lost 0 bases and the J segment 1 base; nucleotides outside the gene matches: 6. Germline V gives CDR1 MNHEY, CDR2 SVGEGT. The CDR3 extends over 17 amino acids. The CDR3: CASSYSSPGQSYNEQFF. Written as DNA, the CDR3 is TGTGCCAGCAGTTACTCTTCACCGGGACAGTCCTACAATGAGCAGTTCTTC.

The rearrangement uses TRBV6-1 and TRBJ1-4, with D perhaps matching TRBD1 (6 bases). The germline V gene encodes CDR1 MNHNS and CDR2 SASEGT. V was shortened by 6 bases and J by 4 bases, with 18 bases between the two germline ends. The CDR3 contains 16 residues. The CDR3 sequence is CASSSGQWTRNEKLFF. The CDR3 bases are TGTGCCAGCAGCAGTGGACAGTGGACACGTAATGAAAAACTGTTTTTT.

The chain carries TRBV7-8 and TRBJ2-3, with 9 nucleotides matching TRBD2. V was clipped by 1 base and J by 4 bases; unmatched bases: 6. The CDR3 contains 16 residues. The germline gives CDR1 SGHVS, CDR2 FQNEAQ. CDR3 in DNA: TGTGCCAGCAGCTTAGTGTTGCTAGCGGGGTCAGATACGCAGTATTTT. Translated: CASSLVLLAGSDTQYF.

This clonotype has a single count. The V gene is TRBV15, the J gene TRBJ2-5, with no clear D. The CDR3 covers 13 residues. V lost 8 bases, J lost 1 base, and 11 bases lay in between. The germline gives CDR1 LNHNV, CDR2 YYDKDF (reference sequence). The CDR3 region is CATSTGTQETQYF. DNA for the CDR3: TGTGCCACCTCAACGGGCACCCAAGAGACCCAGTACTTC.

V and J are TRBV30 and TRBJ1-6; 9 nucleotides align to TRBD1. Germline V gene data show CDR1 as GTSNPN and CDR2 as SVGIG (reference sequence). The CDR3 covers 14 residues. Losses at the gene ends were 5 bases for V and 8 bases for J; bases not matched to a gene: 7. For the CDR3, the DNA is TGTGCCTGGGGTTACGGGACAGGGTATTCACCCCTCCACTTT. Its protein product is CAWGYGTGYSPLHF.

This chain joins TRBV11-2 and TRBJ1-6, with D unclear. Trimming took off 2 bases at V and 15 bases at J, with 11 bases between the two ends. This CDR3 is 12 amino acids long. Germline lookup yields CDR1 SGHAT and CDR2 FQNNGV. This CDR3 is CASSLQLPHLHF. CDR3 sequence (DNA): TGTGCCAGCAGCTTACAACTACCACACCTCCACTTT. Full variable domain (missing parts from reference TRBV11-2 and TRBJ1-6): EAGVAQSPRYKIIEKRQSVAFWCNPISGHATLYWYQQILGQGPKLLIQFQNNGVVDDSQLPKDRFSAERLKGVDSTLKIQPAKLEDSAVYLCASSLQLPHLHFGNGTRLTVT.

The V call is TRBV12-3 or TRBV12-4, the J call TRBJ1-2, with D tentatively TRBD1 (5 bases). The CDR3 consists of 15 residues. The germline V and J ends were trimmed by 7 bases and 3 bases, with 18 bases remaining between them. CDR3 region: CASTLGGEQYYGYTF. The CDR3 nucleotides read TGTGCCAGCACCCTCGGGGGGGAGCAGTACTATGGCTACACCTTC.

J is TRBJ1-5 and V is TRBV7-2, with TRBD1 matching over 9 bases. V trimming: 4 bases; J trimming: 5 bases; junction bases outside the gene matches: 6. This CDR3 has 15 amino acids. CDR1 and CDR2 from the germline V gene are SGHTA and FQGNSA. CDR3 coding DNA: TGTGCCAGCAGCTCACAGGGGGCAGGGGATCAGCCCCAGCATTTT. This sequence encodes CASSSQGAGDQPQHF.

Here the CDR3 reads CSASEEGNYGYTF. In DNA form, the CDR3 reads TGCAGTGCTAGTGAGGAGGGTAACTATGGCTACACCTTC. V gene TRBV20-1 combines with J gene TRBJ1-2; the D is unclear. Germline lookup yields CDR1 DFQATT and CDR2 SNEGSKA (reference sequence). This CDR3 comprises 13 residues. V was pared by 3 bases and J by 1 base, with 9 bases between.

The V gene is TRBV9, the J gene TRBJ2-3, with D possibly TRBD2 on 5 matching bases. In germline, CDR1 is SGDLS, CDR2 YYNGEE. Trimming shortened V by 4 bases and J by 5 bases, and 11 bases separated the two germline ends. The CDR3 has 13 amino acids. The CDR3 loop is CASSLGLKDTQYF. The CDR3 DNA reads as TGTGCCAGCAGCCTCGGACTCAAAGATACGCAGTATTTT. Drawing the rest from reference TRBV9 and TRBJ2-3, the complete variable domain is DSGVTQTPKHLITATGQRVTLRCSPRSGDLSVYWYQQSLDQGLQFLIQYYNGEERAKGNILERFSAQQFPDLHSELNLSSLELGDSALYFCASSLGLKDTQYFGPGTRLTVL.

The CDR3 sequence: CASRKTGFNQPQHF. The CDR3 DNA follows: TGTGCCAGCAGAAAAACAGGTTTCAATCAGCCCCAGCATTTT. V usage is TRBV27 and J usage is TRBJ1-5; weak D call: TRBD1 (5 bases). V gave up 6 bases and J gave up 3 bases, with 12 bases separating them. CDR1 is MNHEY, CDR2 SMNVEV, per germline (reference sequence). This CDR3 comprises 14 residues.